This paragraph reports one T cell receptor (beta chain). The antigen remains unidentified. The CDR3 runs 16 residues. From germline, CDR1 is MNHEY and CDR2 SVGEGT. The V gene end was trimmed by 4 bases and the J gene end by 2 bases; junction bases not matched to a gene: 7. This sample is drawn from a study of T cell responses to AZD1222 COVID-19 vaccine. Findings of the study overall: Epitopes outside B.1.351 and B.1.1.7 mutated regions reportedly drew nearly half of spike TCRs. White British people made up most donors, females outnumbered males, and clonal diversity was possibly underestimated.

Assay used: immunoSEQ multiplex PCR; TCRdb lists only in-frame clones, some missing. The data hold some 120,000 clones, with around 89% observed a single time. The sequencing used peripheral blood, collected on day 0 of AZD1222 vaccination. This receptor was obtained from an adult in good health. J is TRBJ2-1 and V is TRBV6-2 or TRBV6-3; 8 nucleotides match TRBD2. This chain's CDR3 is CASSSYSGGPYNEQFF. The CDR3, as DNA: TGTGCCAGCAGTTCATACTCGGGGGGGCCCTACAATGAGCAGTTCTTC.